This T cell receptor beta chain was observed in a study of shared clonotypes between healthy human individuals. Findings and caveats of the study: Clonotypes that were shared across a handful of donors made up around 5% of naive CD4 clonotypes.

Germline lookup yields CDR1 MDHEN and CDR2 SYDVKM. This CDR3 has 16 amino acids. Trimming took off 8 bases at V and 0 bases at J, with 19 bases between the two ends. To note about this clone: Its specificity is not known.

Clones were sequenced by immunoSEQ multiplex PCR, and TCRdb holds only the in-frame ones, with some missing. The sample has about 2.5 million clones, 85% to 95% seen once. The clonotype comes from a man aged 18 to 29 in good health. Some clones in this sample may be carry-over from other donors' samples. The sequencing sample was made of naive CD4+ T cells from PBMCs. Subset meaning: CD45RA+ positively selected. The chain has TRBV28 and TRBJ1-1; D unresolved. CDR3 loop: CASPPRPQWMNTEAFF. CDR3 DNA: TGTGCCAGCCCCCCCCGTCCACAGTGGATGAACACTGAAGCTTTCTTT.